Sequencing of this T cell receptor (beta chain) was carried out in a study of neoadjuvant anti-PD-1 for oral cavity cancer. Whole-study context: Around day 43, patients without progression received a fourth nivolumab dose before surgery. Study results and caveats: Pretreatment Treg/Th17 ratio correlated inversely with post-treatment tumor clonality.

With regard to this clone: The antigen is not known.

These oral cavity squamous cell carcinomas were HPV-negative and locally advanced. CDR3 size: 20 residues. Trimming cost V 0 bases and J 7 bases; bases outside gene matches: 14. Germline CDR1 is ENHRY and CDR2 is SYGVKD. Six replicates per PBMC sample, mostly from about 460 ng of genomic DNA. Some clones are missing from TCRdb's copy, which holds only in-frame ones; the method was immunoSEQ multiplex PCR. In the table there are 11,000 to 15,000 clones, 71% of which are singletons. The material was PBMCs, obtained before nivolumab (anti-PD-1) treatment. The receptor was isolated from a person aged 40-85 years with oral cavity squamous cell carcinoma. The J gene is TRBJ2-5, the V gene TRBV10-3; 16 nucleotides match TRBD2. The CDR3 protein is CAISESGLAGGPRRRGTQYF. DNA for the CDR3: TGTGCCATCAGTGAGTCGGGACTAGCGGGAGGGCCGAGGCGAAGGGGGACCCAGTACTTC.